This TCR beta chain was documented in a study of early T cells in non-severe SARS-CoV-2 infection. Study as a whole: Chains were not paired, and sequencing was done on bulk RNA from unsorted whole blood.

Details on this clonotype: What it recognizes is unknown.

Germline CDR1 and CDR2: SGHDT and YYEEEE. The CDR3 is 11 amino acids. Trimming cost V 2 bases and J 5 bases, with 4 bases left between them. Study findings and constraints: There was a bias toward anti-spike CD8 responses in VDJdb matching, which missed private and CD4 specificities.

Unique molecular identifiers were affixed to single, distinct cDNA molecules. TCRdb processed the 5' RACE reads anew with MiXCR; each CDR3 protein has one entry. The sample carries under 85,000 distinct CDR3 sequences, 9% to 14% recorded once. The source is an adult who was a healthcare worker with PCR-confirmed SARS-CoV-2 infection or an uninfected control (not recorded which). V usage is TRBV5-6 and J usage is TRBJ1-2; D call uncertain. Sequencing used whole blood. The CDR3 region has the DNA TGTGCCAGCAGCTTCAATTATGGCTACACCTTC. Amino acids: CASSFNYGYTF.